These 19 T cell receptor beta chains originate from one sample sequenced in a study of cytomegalovirus exposure and HLA in healthy donors. This PCR relied on a set of 60 Vbeta primers and 13 Jbeta primers. Here immunoSEQ multiplex PCR was the method, and the copy in TCRdb shows in-frame clones only, minus some. The table has approximately 190,000 clones, 82% seen once. Sequenced material: PBMCs. These receptors were taken from a woman between 18 and 30 years old in good health and CMV-seronegative.

A word on this clone: A read error is likely here: a far larger clone is one base away. The chain is built from TRBV4-1 and TRBJ1-1; 7 bases map to TRBD1. Per germline, CDR1 MGHRA and CDR2 YSYEKL. After removal of 0 bases from V and 11 bases from J, the junction contained 18 bases not matched to a gene. This CDR3 spans 17 amino acids. DNA of the CDR3: TGCGCCAGCAGCCAAGATAAAGGGGGCCTTGGGGGGCTGGCCGCTTTCTTT. Protein product: CASSQDKGGLGGLAAFF.

This sequence joins TRBV25-1 and TRBJ2-5; D gene uncertain. The DNA end is more similar to TRBJ2-7, so the J call may be wrong. Looked up from germline, CDR1 is MGHDK and CDR2 is SYGVNS. The CDR3 is 11 amino acids. The DNA for the CDR3 is TGTGCCAGCAGTGAGTTTCGCGAGCAGTACTTC. Translating it yields CASSEFREQYF.

As DNA, the CDR3 is TGCAGCGTGGCGGTCGTCTACGAGCAGTACTTC. It translates to CSVAVVYEQYF. The chain carries TRBV29-1 and TRBJ2-7; D call uncertain. The CDR3 is 11 amino acids. V dropped 6 bases and J dropped 3 bases, with 9 bases sitting between them. Germline V gene sequence: CDR1 SQVTM, CDR2 ANQGSEA.

The V gene is TRBV19, the J gene TRBJ1-1; D remains unclear. Trimming pared 4 bases from V and 11 bases from J, leaving 14 bases between. The CDR3 is made up of 12 amino acids. Germline assignment: CDR1 LNHDA and CDR2 SQIVND (reference sequence). As DNA, the CDR3 is TGTGCCAGTAGTAGGTGGGCAGGCCAGGCTTTCTTT. Encoded protein: CASSRWAGQAFF.

The chain carries TRBV6-5 and TRBJ2-1; TRBD2 matches 15 bases. CDR1 and CDR2 from the germline V gene are MNHEY and SVGAGI. With 8 bases clipped from V and 9 bases from J, the junction kept 8 bases outside the gene matches. The CDR3 covers 15 residues. The CDR3 loop is CASHRTSGGAREQFF. The CDR3 DNA sequence: TGTGCCAGCCACCGGACTAGCGGGGGGGCACGTGAGCAGTTCTTC.

The rearrangement links TRBV25-1 to TRBJ1-2; TRBD1 might be the D (5 bases). This CDR3 is built from 14 residues. Germline V gene lookup returns CDR1 MGHDK and CDR2 SYGVNS. V was shortened by 10 bases and J by 3 bases, with 18 bases between the two germline ends. This CDR3 reads CATQPGGTYYGYTF. Written as DNA, the CDR3 is TGTGCCACCCAACCGGGAGGGACTTACTATGGCTACACCTTC.

This clone was counted between two and nine times. CDR3 DNA sequence: TGTGCCAGCAGCGTAGAGTACGGTGAAGCTTTCTTT. It yields the protein CASSVEYGEAFF. The chain couples TRBV9 to TRBJ1-1; no clear D. The CDR3 runs 12 residues. In germline, CDR1 is SGDLS, CDR2 YYNGEE. V lost 0 bases, J lost 7 bases, and 7 bases lay in between.

The V call is TRBV19, the J call TRBJ1-2; unclear D gene. The ends were cut back, 4 bases at V and 1 base at J, with 13 bases in the middle. The CDR3 covers 15 residues. Looked up from germline, CDR1 is LNHDA and CDR2 is SQIVND (reference sequence). CDR3 amino acids: CASSRGGSLNYGYTF. The CDR3 DNA follows: TGTGCCAGTAGTAGAGGTGGCAGCCTTAACTATGGCTACACCTTC. Variable domain in full (rest from reference TRBV19 and TRBJ1-2): DGGITQSPKYLFRKEGQNVTLSCEQNLNHDAMYWYRQDPGQGLRLIYYSQIVNDFQKGDIAEGYSVSREKKESFPLTVTSAQKNPTAFYLCASSRGGSLNYGYTFGSGTRLTVV.

V and J are TRBV5-4 and TRBJ1-6; D gene ambiguous. V gave up 2 bases and J gave up 14 bases, with 11 bases separating them. The CDR3 consists of 12 residues. Germline lookup yields CDR1 SGHNT and CDR2 YYREEE (reference sequence). The CDR3 bases are TGTGCCAGCAGCTTCGGTCCAAGTACCCTCCACTTT. Protein: CASSFGPSTLHF.

The chain recombines TRBV11-3 with TRBJ2-3; tentatively, D is TRBD1 (5 bases). In germline, CDR1 is SGHNT, CDR2 YENEEA. The length of the CDR3 is 16 residues. Trimming shortened V by 0 bases and J by 4 bases, and 14 bases separated the two germline ends. The CDR3 sequence is CASSLDFGQGPDTQYF. The CDR3 DNA follows: TGTGCCAGCAGCTTAGATTTCGGCCAGGGCCCAGATACGCAGTATTTT. The variable domain in full, with the rest retrieved from reference TRBV11-3 and TRBJ2-3, is EAGVVQSPRYKIIEKKQPVAFWCNPISGHNTLYWYLQNLGQGPELLIRYENEEAVDDSQLPKDRFSAERLKGVDSTLKIQPAELGDSAVYLCASSLDFGQGPDTQYFGPGTRLTVL.

The V and J genes are TRBV11-1 and TRBJ2-7, with TRBD2 matching 9 bases. There are 15 residues in the CDR3. With 5 bases clipped from V and 5 bases from J, the junction kept 10 bases outside the gene matches. CDR1 and CDR2 (germline): SGHAT, FQDESV (reference sequence). The CDR3 loop is CASSTTGTSKHEQYF. In DNA form, the CDR3 reads TGTGCCAGCAGCACAACCGGGACTAGCAAGCACGAGCAGTACTTC. Filled out from reference TRBV11-1 and TRBJ2-7, the complete variable domain reads EAEVAQSPRYKITEKSQAVAFWCDPISGHATLYWYRQILGQGPELLVQFQDESVVDDSQLPKDRFSAERLKGVDSTLKIQPAELGDSAMYLCASSTTGTSKHEQYFGPGTRLTVT.

This sequence joins TRBV7-9 and TRBJ2-7; unclear D gene. This CDR3 region has 12 residues. Looked up from germline, CDR1 is SEHNR and CDR2 is FQNEAQ (reference sequence). Trimming stripped 5 bases from V and 7 bases from J, with 12 bases between. The CDR3 reads CASSRVVFEQYF. In DNA form, the CDR3 reads TGTGCCAGCAGCCGCGTCGTCTTTGAGCAGTACTTC.

The chain employs TRBV7-9 and TRBJ2-7, with 9 nucleotides matching TRBD1. Per germline, CDR1 SEHNR and CDR2 FQNEAQ (reference sequence). V shed 5 bases and J 3 bases; nucleotides not matched to a gene: 8. This CDR3 is built from 15 residues. The CDR3 loop is CASSGWDREFYEQYF. CDR3 nucleotide sequence: TGTGCCAGCAGCGGATGGGACAGGGAGTTCTACGAGCAGTACTTC. The full variable domain, completed using reference TRBV7-9 and TRBJ2-7, is DTGVSQNPRHKITKRGQNVTFRCDPISEHNRLYWYRQTLGQGPEFLTYFQNEAQLEKSRLLSDRFSAERPKGSFSTLEIQRTEQGDSAMYLCASSGWDREFYEQYFGPGTRLTVT.

CDR3 coding DNA: TGTGCCAGCAGCTTGGCACAGGGGATCACAGATACGCAGTATTTT. Translating gives CASSLAQGITDTQYF. V gene TRBV5-6 combines with J gene TRBJ2-3; 7 bases agree with TRBD1. The CDR3 has 15 amino acids. The ends lost 0 bases at V and 2 bases at J; junction bases unmatched: 3. Germline lookup yields CDR1 SGHDT and CDR2 YYEEEE.

This clone was observed a single time. The V call is TRBV19, the J call TRBJ2-1; 9 positions agree with TRBD2. V trimming: 7 bases; J trimming: 8 bases; junction bases outside the gene matches: 9. This CDR3 contains 14 residues. The germline V gene encodes CDR1 LNHDA and CDR2 SQIVND (reference sequence). This CDR3 reads CASILVAGADEQFF. The DNA of the CDR3 is TGTGCCAGTATCCTAGTAGCGGGAGCGGATGAGCAGTTCTTC. Complete variable domain (other parts from reference TRBV19 and TRBJ2-1): DGGITQSPKYLFRKEGQNVTLSCEQNLNHDAMYWYRQDPGQGLRLIYYSQIVNDFQKGDIAEGYSVSREKKESFPLTVTSAQKNPTAFYLCASILVAGADEQFFGPGTRLTVL.

The rearrangement joins TRBV28 to TRBJ2-1; 11 bases are a match to TRBD2. The CDR3 runs 16 residues. Trimming took 3 bases from V and 9 from J; bases not matched to a gene: 10. Germline CDR1 is MDHEN and CDR2 is SYDVKM. CDR3 sequence reads: CASSLAGLAERGEQFF. The CDR3 coding sequence is TGTGCCAGCAGTTTGGCGGGACTAGCGGAGAGGGGTGAGCAGTTCTTC. Full variable domain (remainder filled in from reference TRBV28 and TRBJ2-1): DVKVTQSSRYLVKRTGEKVFLECVQDMDHENMFWYRQDPGLGLRLIYFSYDVKMKEKGDIPEGYSVSREKKERFSLILESASTNQTSMYLCASSLAGLAERGEQFFGPGTRLTVL.

CDR3 loop: CASSRPGTDTQYF. In DNA, the CDR3 is TGTGCCAGCAGCCGACCGGGAACAGATACGCAGTATTTT. The chain is built from TRBV27 and TRBJ2-3; possible D gene TRBD2, 5 bases. Germline assignment: CDR1 MNHEY and CDR2 SMNVEV (reference sequence). The CDR3 contains 13 residues. V was clipped by 6 bases and J by 3 bases, with 10 bases between them.

The J gene is TRBJ1-2, the V gene TRBV6-5; TRBD1 might be the D (5 bases). V lost 0 bases, J lost 4 bases, and 9 bases lay in between. CDR1 is MNHEY, CDR2 SVGAGI, per germline. CDR3 length equals 14 residues. The CDR3, as DNA: TGTGCCAGCAGTTACTCTGACAGCGTCTATGGCTACACCTTC. This translates into CASSYSDSVYGYTF.

This chain connects TRBV10-3 to TRBJ2-1; a weak D match, TRBD1 (6 bases). This CDR3 is 12 amino acids long. Trimming removed 10 bases at V and 2 bases at J, with 9 bases between. Germline V gene lookup returns CDR1 ENHRY and CDR2 SYGVKD. CDR3 amino acids: CATGTTYNEQFF. For the CDR3, the DNA is TGTGCCACCGGGACAACCTACAATGAGCAGTTCTTC.